The clone carrying this TCR beta chain has just a few counts. Its antigen is not known. This CDR3 comprises 15 residues. V shed 3 bases, J shed 2 bases, and the junction held 8 bases outside the gene matches. CDR1 is SQVTM, CDR2 ANQGSEA, per germline. The isolated RNA, all of it, was reverse transcribed, so expressed TCRB transcripts were what got sequenced. The table came from immunoSEQ multiplex PCR; TCRdb's copy has only in-frame clones and leaves some out. The sample yields fewer than 200,000 clones, 10% to 13% seen once. The data were obtained in a study of beta chain features in type 1 diabetes. General observations from the study: Among type 1 diabetes patients, VDJ junctions had fewer insertions and more deletions. Shortening of TCRB CDR3s, moderate but significant, appeared in all four CD4+ subsets of Type 1 diabetes patients.

The receptor was derived from a man aged 25 to 40 with type 1 diabetes. The rearrangement uses TRBV29-1 and TRBJ2-7; TRBD1 agrees at 9 bases. The source material was central memory CD4+ T cells from blood. CDR3 nucleotides: TGCAGCGTTGATTGGGGGACAGGGCGAGCCTACGAGCAGTACTTC. Amino acids: CSVDWGTGRAYEQYF.